The clone carrying this T cell receptor beta chain has a handful of counts. Its specificity is unknown. The entry originates in a study of vaccination and CD4 T cells after COVID-19. The treatment is: 10-day PBMC culture with coronavirus spike peptide pools or control peptides (ViraFEST assay). Prior to the COVID-19 pandemic (2011-2018), the unexposed donor's CD4+ T cells were collected. Expansion of antigen-specific T cells with peptide pools by ViraFEST preceded sequencing of TCRs. Approximately 2 million PBMCs were grown per well alongside 10 IU/ml IL-2 and 7.5 to 10 ug/ml peptide pools. Days 3 and 7 saw half the medium swapped for fresh IL-2 medium. Culture proceeded for less than 11 days, and CD4+ T cells were then isolated by negative selection. Sequence data for DNA of cultured CD4+ T cells were generated by the Oncomine TCR Beta short-read assay. One entry per CDR3 protein, called by TCRdb with MiXCR from the PCR reads. The data hold 7,200 or so distinct CDR3 sequences, with approximately 52% observed a single time.

Germline CDR1 reads DFQATT; CDR2 reads SNEGSKA (reference sequence). Losses at the gene ends were 2 bases for V and 2 bases for J; bases not matched to a gene: 1. The CDR3 contains 14 residues. Sequencing was done on a sample of CD4+ T cells from blood, cultured in vitro. The sequence was obtained from a human donor in good health. This rearrangement joins TRBV20-1 to TRBJ1-3, with 9 bases lining up with TRBD1. The CDR3 protein is CSARWDRAGNTIYF. The CDR3 coding sequence is TGCAGTGCTAGATGGGACAGGGCTGGAAACACCATATATTTT.